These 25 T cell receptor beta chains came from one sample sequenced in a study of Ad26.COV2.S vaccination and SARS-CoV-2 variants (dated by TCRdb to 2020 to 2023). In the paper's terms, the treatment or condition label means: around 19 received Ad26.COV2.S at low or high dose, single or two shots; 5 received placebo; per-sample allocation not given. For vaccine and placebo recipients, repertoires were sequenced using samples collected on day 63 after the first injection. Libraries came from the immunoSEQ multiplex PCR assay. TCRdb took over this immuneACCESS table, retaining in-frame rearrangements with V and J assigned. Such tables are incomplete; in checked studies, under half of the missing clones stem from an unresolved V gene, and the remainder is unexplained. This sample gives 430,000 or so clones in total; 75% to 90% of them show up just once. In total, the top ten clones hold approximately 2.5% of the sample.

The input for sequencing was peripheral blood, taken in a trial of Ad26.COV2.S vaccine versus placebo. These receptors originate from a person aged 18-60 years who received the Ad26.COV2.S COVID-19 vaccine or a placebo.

CDR3 sequence: CASNESEQYF. Written as DNA, the CDR3 is TGTGCCAGCAATGAGAGCGAGCAGTACTTC. V and J are TRBV11-3 and TRBJ2-7, with unresolved D. This CDR3 has 10 amino acids. The germline V gene has CDR1 SGHNT and CDR2 YENEEA. V gave up 7 bases and J gave up 6 bases, with 7 bases separating them.

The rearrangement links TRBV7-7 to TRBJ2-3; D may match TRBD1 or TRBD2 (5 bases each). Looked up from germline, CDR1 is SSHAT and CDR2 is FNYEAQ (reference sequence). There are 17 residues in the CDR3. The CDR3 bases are TGTGCTACCTCCCCCAGAGGGGACGTAAGTGGCGCAGATACGCAGTATTTT. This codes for CATSPRGDVSGADTQYF.

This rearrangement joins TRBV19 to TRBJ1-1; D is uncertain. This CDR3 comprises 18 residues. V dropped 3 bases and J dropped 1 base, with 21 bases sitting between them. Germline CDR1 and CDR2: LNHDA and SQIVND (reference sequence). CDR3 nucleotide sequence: TGTGCCAGTAGTATCCACACCTTCACCGAGGGCTCGAACACTGAAGCTTTCTTT. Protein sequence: CASSIHTFTEGSNTEAFF.

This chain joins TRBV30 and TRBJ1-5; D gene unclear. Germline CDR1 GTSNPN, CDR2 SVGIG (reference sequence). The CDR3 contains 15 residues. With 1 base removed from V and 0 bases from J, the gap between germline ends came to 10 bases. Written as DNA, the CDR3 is TGTGCCTGGAGTGCCCCGGGATTTAGCAATCAGCCCCAGCATTTT. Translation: CAWSAPGFSNQPQHF.

CDR3 DNA sequence: TGCGCCAGCAGCCAAGGGACCATCACGTTGTGGGGCTACACCTTC. Its protein is CASSQGTITLWGYTF. The chain carries TRBV4-1 and TRBJ1-2; D remains ambiguous. Trimming pared 1 base from V and 8 bases from J, leaving 17 bases between. Germline V lookup: CDR1 MGHRA, CDR2 YSYEKL. This CDR3 comprises 15 residues.

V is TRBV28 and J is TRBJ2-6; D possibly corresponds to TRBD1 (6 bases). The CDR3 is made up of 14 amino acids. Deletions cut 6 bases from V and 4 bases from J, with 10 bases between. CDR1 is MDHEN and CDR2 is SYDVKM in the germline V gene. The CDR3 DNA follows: TGTGCCAGCAGGTCGCAGGGGGGGGCCAACGTCCTGACTTTC. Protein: CASRSQGGANVLTF. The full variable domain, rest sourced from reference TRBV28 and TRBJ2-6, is DVKVTQSSRYLVKRTGEKVFLECVQDMDHENMFWYRQDPGLGLRLIYFSYDVKMKEKGDIPEGYSVSREKKERFSLILESASTNQTSMYLCASRSQGGANVLTFGAGSRLTVL.

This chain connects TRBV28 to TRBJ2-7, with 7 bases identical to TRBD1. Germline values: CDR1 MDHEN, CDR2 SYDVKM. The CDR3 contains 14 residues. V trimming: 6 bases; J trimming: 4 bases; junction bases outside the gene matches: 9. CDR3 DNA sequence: TGTGCCAGCAGCCAGGGGGTAGGAGGATACGAGCAGTACTTC. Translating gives CASSQGVGGYEQYF.

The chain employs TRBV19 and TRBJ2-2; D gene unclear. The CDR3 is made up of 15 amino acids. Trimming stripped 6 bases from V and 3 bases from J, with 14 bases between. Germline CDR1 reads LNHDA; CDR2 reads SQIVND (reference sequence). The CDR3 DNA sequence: TGTGCCAGTAGCTTCCGTGGTGGAGACACCGGGGAGCTGTTTTTT. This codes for CASSFRGGDTGELFF.

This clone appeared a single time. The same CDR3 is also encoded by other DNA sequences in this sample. The CDR3 nucleotides are TGTGCCAGCAGTTACAGCAGGGCTCAAGAGACCCAGTACTTC. Encoded protein: CASSYSRAQETQYF. The chain uses TRBV6-5 and TRBJ2-5; possible D gene TRBD1, 5 bases. This CDR3 comprises 14 residues. V lost 2 bases, J lost 2 bases, and 9 bases lay in between. Germline V gene sequence: CDR1 MNHEY, CDR2 SVGAGI.

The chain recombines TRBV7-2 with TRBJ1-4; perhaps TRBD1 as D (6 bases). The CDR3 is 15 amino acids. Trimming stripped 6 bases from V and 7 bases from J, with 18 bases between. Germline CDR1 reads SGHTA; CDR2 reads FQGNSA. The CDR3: CASSPGAGGGEKLFF. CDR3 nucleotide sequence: TGTGCCAGCAGTCCGGGGGCAGGCGGAGGTGAAAAACTGTTTTTT.

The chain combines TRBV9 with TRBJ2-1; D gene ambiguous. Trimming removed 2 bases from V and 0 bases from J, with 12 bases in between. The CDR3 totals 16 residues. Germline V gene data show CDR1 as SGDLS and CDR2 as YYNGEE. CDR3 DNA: TGTGCCAGCAGCGTCCGGGCGGCCCCCTCCTACAATGAGCAGTTCTTC. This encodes CASSVRAAPSYNEQFF.

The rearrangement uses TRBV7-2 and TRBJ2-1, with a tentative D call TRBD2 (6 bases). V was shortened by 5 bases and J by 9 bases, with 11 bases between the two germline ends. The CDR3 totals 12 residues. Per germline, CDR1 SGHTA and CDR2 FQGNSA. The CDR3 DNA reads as TGTGCCAGCAGCGCGCGGAGGGGTGAGCAGTTCTTC. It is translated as CASSARRGEQFF.

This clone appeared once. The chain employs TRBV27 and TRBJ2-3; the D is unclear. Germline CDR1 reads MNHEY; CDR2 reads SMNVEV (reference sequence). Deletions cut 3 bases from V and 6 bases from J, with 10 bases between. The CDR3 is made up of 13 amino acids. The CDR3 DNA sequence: TGTGCCAGCAGTTTGTGGAACGCGGATACGCAGTATTTT. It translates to CASSLWNADTQYF.

CDR3 residues: CASSGPSKSYSCEQYV. DNA for the CDR3: TGCGCCAGCAGTGGGCCTAGCAAATCTTATTCGTGTGAGCAGTACGTC. The chain recombines TRBV10-1 with TRBJ2-7; possible D gene TRBD2, 5 bases. The germline V gene encodes CDR1 WNHNN and CDR2 SYGVQD (reference sequence). V shed 4 bases and J shed 7 bases, with 23 bases lying between them. This CDR3 has 16 residues.

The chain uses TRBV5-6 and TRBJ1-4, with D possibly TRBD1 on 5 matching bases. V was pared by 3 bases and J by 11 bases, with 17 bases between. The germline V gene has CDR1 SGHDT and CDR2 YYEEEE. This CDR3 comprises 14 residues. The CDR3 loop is CASSSRQSGRKLFF. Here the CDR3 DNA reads TGTGCCAGCAGCTCTAGACAGTCTGGGAGGAAACTGTTTTTT.

The CDR3 loop is CASSQPLGTANSYEQYF. DNA of the CDR3: TGTGCCAGCAGCCAACCACTCGGGACAGCGAACTCCTACGAGCAGTACTTC. This chain joins TRBV4-2 and TRBJ2-7; 7 bases agree with TRBD1. Germline lookup yields CDR1 LGHNA and CDR2 YNFKEQ. The CDR3 runs to 17 residues. The J segment lost 0 bases and the V segment lost 2 bases, leaving 10 bases of the junction unmatched.

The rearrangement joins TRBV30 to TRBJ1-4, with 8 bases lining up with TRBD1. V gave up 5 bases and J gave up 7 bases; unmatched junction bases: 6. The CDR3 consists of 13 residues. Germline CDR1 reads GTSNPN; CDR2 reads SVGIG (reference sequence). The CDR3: CAWDRGVGEKLFF. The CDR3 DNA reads TGTGCCTGGGACAGGGGTGTTGGTGAAAAACTGTTTTTT.

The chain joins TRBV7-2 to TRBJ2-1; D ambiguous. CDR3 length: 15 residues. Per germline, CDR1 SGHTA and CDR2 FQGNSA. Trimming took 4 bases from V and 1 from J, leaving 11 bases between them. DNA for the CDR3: TGTGCCAGCAGCTCGAACCTCGCGTCCTACAATGAGCAGTTCTTC. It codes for CASSSNLASYNEQFF.

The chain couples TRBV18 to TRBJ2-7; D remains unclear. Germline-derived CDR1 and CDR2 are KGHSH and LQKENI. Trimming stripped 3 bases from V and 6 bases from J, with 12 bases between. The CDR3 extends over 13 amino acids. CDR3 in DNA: TGTGCCAGCTCACCCAACCCCGCCTCCGAGCAGTACGTC. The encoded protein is CASSPNPASEQYV.

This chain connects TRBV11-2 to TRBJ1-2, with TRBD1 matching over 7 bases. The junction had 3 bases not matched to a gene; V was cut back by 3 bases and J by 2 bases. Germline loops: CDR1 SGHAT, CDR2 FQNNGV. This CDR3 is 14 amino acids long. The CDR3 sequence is CASSFAGGNYGYTF. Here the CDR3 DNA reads TGTGCCAGCAGCTTCGCAGGGGGGAACTATGGCTACACCTTC.

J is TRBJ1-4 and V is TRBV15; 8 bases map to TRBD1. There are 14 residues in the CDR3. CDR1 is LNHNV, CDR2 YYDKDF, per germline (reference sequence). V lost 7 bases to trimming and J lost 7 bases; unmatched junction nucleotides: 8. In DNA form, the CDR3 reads TGTGCCACCACGGACAGGGTTAGCAGTGAAAAACTGTTTTTT. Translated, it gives CATTDRVSSEKLFF.

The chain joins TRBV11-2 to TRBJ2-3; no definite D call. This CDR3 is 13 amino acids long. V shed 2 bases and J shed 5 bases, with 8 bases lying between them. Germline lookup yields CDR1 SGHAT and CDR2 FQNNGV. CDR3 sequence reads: CASSLIPGDTQYF. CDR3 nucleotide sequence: TGTGCCAGCAGCTTAATTCCGGGAGATACGCAGTATTTT.

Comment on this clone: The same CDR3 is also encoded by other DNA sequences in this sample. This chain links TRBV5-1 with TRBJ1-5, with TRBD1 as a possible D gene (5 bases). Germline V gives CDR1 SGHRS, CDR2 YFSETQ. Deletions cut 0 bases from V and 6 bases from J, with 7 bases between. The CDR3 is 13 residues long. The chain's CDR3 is CASSLAGGQPQHF. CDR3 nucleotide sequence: TGCGCCAGCAGCTTGGCTGGGGGTCAGCCCCAGCATTTT. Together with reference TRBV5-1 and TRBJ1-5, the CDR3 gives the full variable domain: KAGVTQTPRYLIKTRGQQVTLSCSPISGHRSVSWYQQTPGQGLQFLFEYFSETQRNKGNFPGRFSGRQFSNSRSEMNVSTLELGDSALYLCASSLAGGQPQHFGDGTRLSIL.

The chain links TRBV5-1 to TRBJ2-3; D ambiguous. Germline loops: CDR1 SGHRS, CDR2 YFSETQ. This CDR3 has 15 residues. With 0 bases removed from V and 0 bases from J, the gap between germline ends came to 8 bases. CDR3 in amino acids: CASSLARSSTDTQYF. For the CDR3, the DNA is TGCGCCAGCAGCTTGGCGAGGTCTAGCACAGATACGCAGTATTTT.

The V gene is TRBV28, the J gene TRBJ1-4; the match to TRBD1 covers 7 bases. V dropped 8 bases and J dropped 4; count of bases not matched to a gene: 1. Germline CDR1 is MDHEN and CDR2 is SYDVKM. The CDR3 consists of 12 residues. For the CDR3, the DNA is TGTGCCAGCCGACAGGGTAATGAAAAACTGTTTTTT. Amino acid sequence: CASRQGNEKLFF.